These 21 T cell receptor beta chains share one sample of origin, sequenced in a study of blood T cell repertoires in COVID-19. Clones were sequenced by immunoSEQ multiplex PCR, and TCRdb holds only the in-frame ones, with some missing. The data contain some 200,000 clones, under 85% of them singletons. Input material: peripheral blood. Source of these receptors: a woman aged 25 to 39 with COVID-19, enrolled during active disease.

The V and J genes are TRBV10-2 and TRBJ1-2; 7 bases agree with TRBD1. After removal of 2 bases from V and 3 bases from J, the junction contained 0 bases not matched to a gene. Germline lookup yields CDR1 WSHSY and CDR2 SAAADI. CDR3 size: 13 residues. The CDR3 sequence: CASSEDRDYGYTF. The DNA of the CDR3 is TGCGCCAGCAGTGAGGACAGGGACTATGGCTACACCTTC.

V is TRBV5-1 and J is TRBJ1-1; D gene uncertain. This CDR3 contains 16 residues. Germline CDR1 and CDR2: SGHRS and YFSETQ. V lost 4 bases, J lost 4 bases, and 20 bases lay in between. The CDR3 spells CASSTGSNLVGTEAFF. CDR3 DNA: TGCGCCAGCAGCACCGGGTCGAACTTGGTGGGCACTGAAGCTTTCTTT.

The V gene is TRBV5-4, the J gene TRBJ2-1; 10 bases are shared with TRBD2. The CDR3 contains 16 residues. CDR1 is SGHNT, CDR2 YYREEE, per germline (reference sequence). With V trimmed by 4 bases and J by 6 bases, 10 bases remained unmatched. The CDR3: CASSIKSGGAGNEQFF. The CDR3 nucleotides are TGTGCCAGCAGCATCAAAAGCGGGGGGGCCGGCAATGAGCAGTTCTTC.

The chain links TRBV7-2 to TRBJ1-1, with 8 bases identical to TRBD1. CDR1 and CDR2 (germline): SGHTA, FQGNSA. The CDR3 is 13 residues long. The V gene end was trimmed by 5 bases and the J gene end by 8 bases; junction bases not matched to a gene: 7. In DNA, the CDR3 is TGTGCCAGCAGCCCAGGGGGCTCAGCCGAAGCTTTCTTT. Its translation: CASSPGGSAEAFF.

The chain uses TRBV2 and TRBJ1-2; D is undetermined. Germline V gene data show CDR1 as SNHLY and CDR2 as FYNNEI. V lost 2 bases and J lost 4, with 14 bases in between. This CDR3 contains 15 residues. The CDR3 sequence: CASSETVGPLYGYTF. DNA of the CDR3: TGTGCCAGCAGTGAAACGGTGGGCCCCCTCTATGGCTACACCTTC.

The J gene is TRBJ2-5, the V gene TRBV2; possibly TRBD2 for D (5 bases). This CDR3 is built from 16 residues. Trimming took 8 bases from V and 2 from J, leaving 21 bases between them. CDR1 is SNHLY, CDR2 FYNNEI, per germline. CDR3 sequence: CASFGLMTRLQETQYF. The CDR3 DNA is TGTGCCAGCTTCGGACTGATGACTCGTTTGCAAGAGACCCAGTACTTC. The complete variable domain, with remaining parts taken from reference TRBV2 and TRBJ2-5, reads EPEVTQTPSHQVTQMGQEVILRCVPISNHLYFYWYRQILGQKVEFLVSFYNNEISEKSEIFDDQFSVERPDGSNFTLKIRSTKLEDSAMYFCASFGLMTRLQETQYFGPGTRLLVL.

The chain combines TRBV19 with TRBJ2-7, with a tentative D call TRBD1 (6 bases). From germline, CDR1 is LNHDA and CDR2 SQIVND (reference sequence). This CDR3 has 12 amino acids. Trimming took off 5 bases at V and 4 bases at J, with 9 bases between the two ends. CDR3 in amino acids: CASSRTAYEQYF. The CDR3 nucleotides are TGTGCCAGTAGTCGGACAGCGTACGAGCAGTACTTC.

V gene TRBV3-1 (or the pseudogene TRBV3-2) combines with J gene TRBJ2-1; D not certain. Trimming removed 1 base at V and 4 bases at J, with 8 bases between. The CDR3 sequence is 14 residues long. Germline-derived CDR1 and CDR2 are LGHDT and YNNKEL (reference sequence). DNA of the CDR3: TGTGCCAGCAGCCAAGGGCTTCCATACAATGAGCAGTTCTTC. Translation gives CASSQGLPYNEQFF.

The chain joins TRBV5-4 to TRBJ2-3; TRBD1 aligns across 12 bases. V dropped 0 bases and J dropped 8; count of bases not matched to a gene: 16. This CDR3 is built from 19 residues. CDR1 SGHNT and CDR2 YYREEE come from the germline V gene (reference sequence). CDR3 protein: CASSLDSISPGQGAGTQYF. In nucleotides, the CDR3 is TGTGCCAGCAGCTTGGACTCAATTTCTCCGGGACAGGGGGCGGGTACGCAGTATTTT.

The chain has TRBV27 and TRBJ2-7, with TRBD1 as a possible D gene (5 bases). The length of the CDR3 is 13 residues. Germline V gene data show CDR1 as MNHEY and CDR2 as SMNVEV (reference sequence). V lost 3 bases and J 6 bases, leaving 12 bases between the germline ends. This CDR3 is CASSFGIGAEQYF. CDR3 nucleotides: TGTGCCAGCAGTTTTGGCATAGGGGCCGAGCAGTACTTC.

The chain is built from TRBV2 and TRBJ2-1; 10 bases agree with TRBD2. This CDR3 comprises 12 residues. Germline V gene lookup returns CDR1 SNHLY and CDR2 FYNNEI. V trimming: 7 bases; J trimming: 10 bases; junction bases outside the gene matches: 4. For the CDR3, the DNA is TGTGCCAGCACGTCACTAGCGGGGGAGCAGTTCTTC. This gives the protein CASTSLAGEQFF.

The chain has TRBV6-1 and TRBJ2-2; D may be TRBD2 (7 bases). From germline, CDR1 is MNHNS and CDR2 SASEGT. The V end lost 2 bases, the J end lost 6 bases, and 16 bases lay between the germline ends. The CDR3 loop spans 16 amino acids. This CDR3 reads CASSETGGGLSGELFF. CDR3 DNA sequence: TGTGCCAGCAGTGAAACGGGGGGCGGTCTGTCCGGGGAGCTGTTTTTT.

This chain joins TRBV6-2 or TRBV6-3 and TRBJ1-1; D is perhaps TRBD1 (6 bases). CDR3 size: 15 residues. The V gene lost 2 bases and the J gene lost 4 bases, with 14 bases spanning the gap. The V gene's germline CDR1 is MNHEY and CDR2 SVGEGT. The CDR3, as DNA: TGTGCCAGCAGTTACCCGGGACAAGGGGGCACTGAAGCTTTCTTT. Residues: CASSYPGQGGTEAFF.

V usage is TRBV7-6 and J usage is TRBJ2-1; TRBD2 aligns across 11 bases. CDR3 size: 15 residues. Germline CDR1 is SGHVS and CDR2 is FNYEAQ. The ends lost 4 bases at V and 7 bases at J; junction bases unmatched: 6. This CDR3 is CASSSPGLADNEQFF. The CDR3 coding sequence is TGTGCCAGCAGCTCACCGGGACTAGCGGATAATGAGCAGTTCTTC.

The chain is built from TRBV6-5 and TRBJ2-1; 9 bases line up with TRBD2. The V gene's germline CDR1 is MNHEY and CDR2 SVGAGI. After removal of 8 bases from V and 10 bases from J, the junction contained 15 bases not matched to a gene. The CDR3 totals 15 residues. Here the CDR3 reads CASGSIGGRAIEQFF. The CDR3, as DNA: TGTGCCAGCGGGTCCATAGGCGGGAGGGCCATCGAGCAGTTCTTC.

The chain is built from TRBV12-3 or TRBV12-4 and TRBJ2-1; D is unresolved. Trimming left V 6 bases short and J 8 bases short, with 11 bases between. CDR3 size: 12 residues. CDR3 protein: CASSQTAYEQFF. DNA for the CDR3: TGTGCCAGCAGCCAGACTGCGTATGAGCAGTTCTTC.

The chain has TRBV27 and TRBJ2-3, with 10 bases aligning to TRBD2. The trim removed 4 bases at V and 2 bases at J, leaving 6 bases unmatched. The CDR3 has 16 amino acids. Germline CDR1 MNHEY, CDR2 SMNVEV (reference sequence). CDR3 nucleotide sequence: TGTGCCAGCAGTTGGCCTAGCGGGAGCTTCACAGATACGCAGTATTTT. As protein: CASSWPSGSFTDTQYF.

The chain combines TRBV7-2 with TRBJ2-7, with 9 bases identical to TRBD2. Germline assignment: CDR1 SGHTA and CDR2 FQGNSA. The CDR3 is 17 amino acids. Trimming removed 1 base from V and 2 bases from J; junction bases left unmatched: 9. CDR3 sequence reads: CASSLVAGGNPPYEQYF. The CDR3 coding sequence is TGTGCCAGCAGCTTAGTCGCGGGGGGGAATCCCCCCTACGAGCAGTACTTC.

The chain links TRBV27 to TRBJ2-3; 9 bases match TRBD1. The V segment lost 8 bases and the J segment 7 bases; nucleotides outside the gene matches: 7. Germline lookup yields CDR1 MNHEY and CDR2 SMNVEV (reference sequence). The CDR3 length is 13 residues. The CDR3 region has the DNA TGTGCCAGCCGGGACAGGGTCACCCATACGCAGTATTTT. This translates into CASRDRVTHTQYF.

The J gene is TRBJ1-5, the V gene TRBV6-1, with 9 bases fitting TRBD1. V gave up 3 bases and J gave up 7 bases; unmatched junction bases: 13. CDR1 and CDR2 from the germline V gene are MNHNS and SASEGT. The CDR3 loop spans 17 amino acids. The CDR3 spells CASSEKPRDRVTQPQHF. CDR3 sequence (DNA): TGTGCCAGCAGTGAGAAGCCCCGGGACAGGGTGACGCAGCCCCAGCATTTT.

This clone showed up just a few times. V is TRBV4-2 and J is TRBJ2-1; D perhaps matches TRBD2 (5 bases). V shed 0 bases and J shed 1 base, with 10 bases lying between them. This CDR3 is 16 amino acids long. Germline V gives CDR1 LGHNA, CDR2 YNFKEQ. The CDR3 region is CASSQEPSGSYNEQFF. Here the CDR3 DNA reads TGTGCCAGCAGCCAAGAGCCCAGCGGATCCTACAATGAGCAGTTCTTC.